This T cell receptor (beta chain) was captured in a study of blood T cell repertoires in COVID-19. Measured with immunoSEQ multiplex PCR; TCRdb has only the in-frame clones, and not every one. The table has roughly 150,000 clones, roughly 82% seen once; the top ten hold around 7.2%. The CDR3 is 16 amino acids. V lost 6 bases and J lost 8; bases outside the gene matches: 9. Germline V gene sequence: CDR1 MDHEN, CDR2 SYDVKM. This sequence joins TRBV28 and TRBJ2-1, with 14 bases fitting TRBD2. This clonotype was sampled from a woman in her forties or fifties in a cohort sampled during active or convalescent COVID-19. The specimen was peripheral blood. The CDR3 DNA sequence: TGTGCCAGCAGCGGGACTAGCGGGGGTGGGTGGGATGAGCAGTTCTTC. Protein product: CASSGTSGGGWDEQFF.